This entry lists 9 T cell receptor beta chains sequenced from one sample in a study of Graves' ophthalmopathy and Graves' hyperthyroidism. RNA transcripts were the source from which TCR beta CDR3 regions were amplified. RT-PCR in the first round used HTBI primers; a second-round multiplex PCR followed. Each CDR3 protein gets one entry after TCRdb re-called the multiplex PCR reads with MiXCR. The sample has 200,000 to 250,000 distinct CDR3 sequences; about 22% are singletons. Material: peripheral blood. The origin of the receptors is a woman between 50 and 59 years old with Graves' ophthalmopathy.

This clonotype was seen at least ten times. The V call is TRBV28, the J call TRBJ2-7; 9 bases are shared with TRBD2. The junction had 6 bases not matched to a gene; V was cut back by 3 bases and J by 0 bases. CDR1 and CDR2 from the germline V gene are MDHEN and SYDVKM. CDR3 length: 16 amino acids. The CDR3 region has the DNA TGTGCCAGCAGTTTTGCGACTAGCGGTAACTCCTACGAGCAGTACTTC. Translation: CASSFATSGNSYEQYF. Based on the CDR3 plus reference TRBV28 and TRBJ2-7, the full variable domain is DVKVTQSSRYLVKRTGEKVFLECVQDMDHENMFWYRQDPGLGLRLIYFSYDVKMKEKGDIPEGYSVSREKKERFSLILESASTNQTSMYLCASSFATSGNSYEQYFGPGTRLTVT.

This clonotype was counted many times. V usage is TRBV4-1 and J usage is TRBJ2-5; 13 bases match TRBD2. Germline-derived CDR1 and CDR2 are MGHRA and YSYEKL. The CDR3 is 18 amino acids. The trim removed 4 bases at V and 4 bases at J, leaving 12 bases unmatched. CDR3 protein: CASSRYGLAGERRETQYF. For the CDR3, the DNA is TGCGCCAGCAGCCGATATGGACTAGCGGGAGAAAGAAGAGAGACCCAGTACTTC.

This clonotype was seen ten or more times. The chain is built from TRBV6-2 or TRBV6-3 and TRBJ1-5; D call uncertain. V shed 6 bases and J shed 0 bases, with 9 bases lying between them. Germline CDR1 MNHEY, CDR2 SVGEGT. This CDR3 is 14 amino acids long. DNA of the CDR3: TGTGCCAGCAGGGCGGGCCATAGCAATCAGCCCCAGCATTTT. Translation gives CASRAGHSNQPQHF.

The gene calls are TRBV19 and TRBJ2-7, with 8 bases fitting TRBD1. With 3 bases clipped from V and 6 bases from J, the junction kept 7 bases outside the gene matches. CDR3 size: 14 residues. Germline V lookup: CDR1 LNHDA, CDR2 SQIVND (reference sequence). CDR3 sequence (DNA): TGTGCCAGTAGTATGGCCCAGGGGGCCAGCGAGCAGTACTTC. Encoded protein: CASSMAQGASEQYF. Combining the CDR3 with reference TRBV19 and TRBJ2-7 gives the whole variable domain DGGITQSPKYLFRKEGQNVTLSCEQNLNHDAMYWYRQDPGQGLRLIYYSQIVNDFQKGDIAEGYSVSREKKESFPLTVTSAQKNPTAFYLCASSMAQGASEQYFGPGTRLTVT.

The gene calls are TRBV24-1 and TRBJ2-5; 7 nucleotides align to TRBD1. The CDR3 contains 14 residues. The V gene end was trimmed by 9 bases and the J gene end by 0 bases; junction bases not matched to a gene: 6. Germline CDR1 is KGHDR and CDR2 is SFDVKD. This CDR3 reads CATSGTEYQETQYF. The CDR3 bases are TGTGCCACCTCCGGGACAGAGTACCAAGAGACCCAGTACTTC.

In its sample, this clonotype was seen many times. The rearrangement links TRBV7-3 to TRBJ2-7; 8 positions match TRBD2. This CDR3 contains 13 residues. The V gene end was trimmed by 4 bases and the J gene end by 5 bases; junction bases not matched to a gene: 4. CDR1 and CDR2 from the germline V gene are SGHTA and FQGTGA. This chain's CDR3 is CASSSGGWDEQYF. CDR3 nucleotides: TGTGCCAGCAGCTCGGGAGGGTGGGACGAGCAGTACTTC.

This clonotype came up many times. The J gene is TRBJ2-3, the V gene TRBV12-3 or TRBV12-4, with 7 bases fitting TRBD2. This CDR3 is 17 amino acids long. The V gene end was trimmed by 3 bases and the J gene end by 10 bases; junction bases not matched to a gene: 19. This CDR3 is CASSLRAGATQGRAQYF. The DNA for the CDR3 is TGTGCCAGCAGTTTGAGGGCGGGAGCCACGCAAGGGAGGGCGCAGTATTTT.

The rearrangement links TRBV5-1 to TRBJ2-5; no definite D call. V dropped 4 bases and J dropped 4 bases, with 8 bases sitting between them. CDR1 is SGHRS, CDR2 YFSETQ, per germline. The CDR3 has 12 amino acids. CDR3: CASSPDLETQYF. DNA of the CDR3: TGCGCCAGCAGCCCGGACCTAGAGACCCAGTACTTC.

There are many counts of this clonotype. The J gene is TRBJ2-5, the V gene TRBV30; possibly TRBD1 or TRBD2 for D (5 bases each). Looked up from germline, CDR1 is GTSNPN and CDR2 is SVGIG (reference sequence). V gave up 1 base and J gave up 5 bases, with 11 bases separating them. There are 13 residues in the CDR3. The CDR3 DNA sequence: TGTGCCTGGAGTGGGGATTGGGGGGAGACCCAGTACTTC. Residues: CAWSGDWGETQYF.